The 27 T cell receptor beta chains listed next were all sequenced from one sample in a study of CD8+CD57+ T cells in acquired aplastic anemia. TCR beta VDJ combinations and CDR3 sequences were profiled from genomic DNA. TCRdb re-called the reads with MiXCR, one entry per CDR3 protein. Here the sample spans 180,000 or so distinct CDR3 sequences, just over 45% being singletons. The sequencing sample was made of sorted CD4+, CD8+, or CD8+CD57+ T cells (not recorded which) from PBMCs. The receptors were sampled from a human donor in good health.

This chain links TRBV20-1 with TRBJ2-5, with D unclear. CDR3 length: 12 amino acids. The germline CDR1 and CDR2 sequences are DFQATT and SNEGSKA (reference sequence). V was trimmed by 2 bases and J by 2 bases, leaving 6 bases between them. Written as DNA, the CDR3 is TGCAGTGCTAGATACGGGCAAGAGACCCAGTACTTC. This codes for CSARYGQETQYF.

This clonotype was detected many times. The rearrangement links TRBV11-2 to TRBJ2-3; TRBD1 matches at 8 bases. CDR1 is SGHAT, CDR2 FQNNGV, per germline. The CDR3 totals 16 residues. V lost 1 base to trimming and J lost 2 bases; unmatched junction nucleotides: 5. This CDR3 reads CASSLVGTGSTDTQYF. As DNA, the CDR3 is TGTGCCAGCAGCTTAGTGGGGACAGGCTCCACAGATACGCAGTATTTT.

This clonotype has more than one count but fewer than ten. The V call is TRBV29-1, the J call TRBJ2-2, with D tentatively TRBD2 (7 bases). V was shortened by 1 base and J by 5 bases, with 14 bases between the two germline ends. Per germline, CDR1 SQVTM and CDR2 ANQGSEA. The CDR3 loop spans 15 amino acids. The CDR3 bases are TGCAGCGTTGAAGCGAAAGGGAGGGGGACCGGGGAGCTGTTTTTT. Translating gives CSVEAKGRGTGELFF.

The V call is TRBV11-1, the J call TRBJ2-2; D may match TRBD1 or TRBD2 (6 bases each). V was cut by 5 bases and J by 3 bases, with 19 bases left in between. The V gene's germline CDR1 is SGHAT and CDR2 FQDESV (reference sequence). The CDR3 is made up of 17 amino acids. The CDR3 coding sequence is TGTGCCAGCAGCCTCGGGGGCGCACAGTATCACACCGGGGAGCTGTTTTTT. It encodes CASSLGGAQYHTGELFF. Complete variable domain (other parts from reference TRBV11-1 and TRBJ2-2): EAEVAQSPRYKITEKSQAVAFWCDPISGHATLYWYRQILGQGPELLVQFQDESVVDDSQLPKDRFSAERLKGVDSTLKIQPAELGDSAMYLCASSLGGAQYHTGELFFGEGSRLTVL.

The chain carries TRBV11-2 and TRBJ2-6, with no clear D. V was clipped by 4 bases and J by 0 bases, with 10 bases between them. Germline CDR1 is SGHAT and CDR2 is FQNNGV. This CDR3 has 16 residues. The CDR3 region has the DNA TGTGCCAGCAGCTCCTATATGCTCTCTGGGGCCAACGTCCTGACTTTC. This translates into CASSSYMLSGANVLTF.

Concerning this clonotype itself: A much larger clone lies a single base off, so this may be a read error. Here the CDR3 DNA reads TGTGCCAGCGGAAGACAGGGGCGTCAGCCCCAGCATTTT. Protein sequence: CASGRQGRQPQHF. The rearrangement links TRBV10-3 to TRBJ1-5; TRBD1 matches at 8 bases. The CDR3 totals 13 residues. The V segment lost 10 bases and the J segment 6 bases; nucleotides outside the gene matches: 8. Germline V gives CDR1 ENHRY, CDR2 SYGVKD.

The V gene is TRBV15, the J gene TRBJ2-3; D gene ambiguous. The V and J ends lost 2 bases and 9 bases respectively, with 12 bases between them. CDR3 length equals 13 residues. Germline-derived CDR1 and CDR2 are LNHNV and YYDKDF (reference sequence). Here the CDR3 reads CATSRQVMDTQYF. The DNA for the CDR3 is TGTGCCACCAGCAGACAGGTGATGGACACGCAGTATTTT.

The chain employs TRBV10-3 and TRBJ2-5; 9 bases are a match to TRBD2. Trimming at V came to 11 bases and at J to 1 base, leaving 8 bases not matched to a gene. Germline V gene sequence: CDR1 ENHRY, CDR2 SYGVKD. The CDR3 covers 14 residues. CDR3 nucleotide sequence: TGTGCCTCCAGTGCTAGCGGGGCCCAAGAGACCCAGTACTTC. Protein product: CASSASGAQETQYF.

In its sample, this clonotype was seen a few times. This chain links TRBV3-1 with TRBJ2-2, with 11 bases aligning to TRBD2. The germline CDR1 and CDR2 sequences are LGHDT and YNNKEL (reference sequence). This CDR3 is built from 16 residues. V shed 4 bases, J shed 1 base, and the junction held 2 bases outside the gene matches. The CDR3 protein is CASSRGLAGNTGELFF. CDR3 nucleotide sequence: TGTGCCAGCAGCCGCGGACTAGCGGGGAACACCGGGGAGCTGTTTTTT.

This clonotype has only one observation. The CDR3 bases are TGTGCCAGCGGACGCGGGACAGGGGGACAAGAGACCCAGTACTTC. Protein sequence: CASGRGTGGQETQYF. This rearrangement joins TRBV7-6 to TRBJ2-5, with 11 bases lining up with TRBD1. V lost 8 bases, J lost 2 bases, and 7 bases stayed unmatched. CDR1 is SGHVS and CDR2 is FNYEAQ in the germline V gene. This CDR3 has 15 amino acids.

This chain uses TRBV15 with TRBJ2-1; D tentatively reads TRBD1 or TRBD2 (5 bases each). The germline gives CDR1 LNHNV, CDR2 YYDKDF (reference sequence). The V end was cut by 3 bases, the J end by 5 bases, with 11 bases between. The CDR3 contains 14 residues. The CDR3: CATSSRDVDNEQFF. CDR3 sequence (DNA): TGTGCCACCAGCAGTCGGGACGTGGACAATGAGCAGTTCTTC. Full variable domain (missing parts from reference TRBV15 and TRBJ2-1): DAMVIQNPRYQVTQFGKPVTLSCSQTLNHNVMYWYQQKSSQAPKLLFHYYDKDFNNEADTPDNFQSRRPNTSFCFLDIRSPGLGDTAMYLCATSSRDVDNEQFFGPGTRLTVL.

This clonotype has ten or more counts. This sequence joins TRBV20-1 and TRBJ2-1, with 7 bases fitting TRBD2. This CDR3 has 12 residues. Trimming at V came to 5 bases and at J to 4 bases, leaving 2 bases not matched to a gene. The germline CDR1 and CDR2 sequences are DFQATT and SNEGSKA (reference sequence). This CDR3 is CSARGGYNEQFF. Written as DNA, the CDR3 is TGCAGTGCTCGGGGAGGGTACAATGAGCAGTTCTTC.

The V gene is TRBV29-1, the J gene TRBJ1-5; D possibly corresponds to TRBD1 (5 bases). The germline gives CDR1 SQVTM, CDR2 ANQGSEA. The CDR3 is 12 residues long. The V end was cut by 4 bases, the J end by 5 bases, with 9 bases between. CDR3: CSVGARDQPQHF. The CDR3 DNA follows: TGCAGCGTTGGGGCCAGGGATCAGCCCCAGCATTTT.

A word on this clonotype: A much larger clone lies a single base off, so this may be a read error. Likely a read error: the CDR3 ends without its conserved phenylalanine or tryptophan. J is TRBJ1-6 and V is TRBV6-1; 8 bases map to TRBD1. This CDR3 is 15 amino acids long. V dropped 6 bases and J dropped 0; count of bases not matched to a gene: 1. CDR1 and CDR2 from the germline V gene are MNHNS and SASEGT. CDR3 sequence reads: CASRGTGSYNSPLHS. As DNA, the CDR3 is TGTGCCAGCAGGGGGACAGGCTCCTATAATTCACCCCTCCACTCT.

This clonotype was detected only a few times. V and J are TRBV12-3 or TRBV12-4 and TRBJ1-1; a possible D gene is TRBD1 (6 bases). This CDR3 spans 17 amino acids. V lost 8 bases, J lost 0 bases, and 22 bases lay in between. CDR3 bases: TGTGCCAGCTGTCCGGGGGGCTGGTCACGGCTGAACACTGAAGCTTTCTTT. It codes for CASCPGGWSRLNTEAFF.

This clonotype was recorded at least ten times. The CDR3 DNA reads TGTGCCAGCAGCTTATCCGGGGAGCTGTTTTTT. Translated: CASSLSGELFF. The chain recombines TRBV7-3 with TRBJ2-2; D unclear. The CDR3 is 11 amino acids. Germline CDR1 reads SGHTA; CDR2 reads FQGTGA. Trimming took 2 bases from V and 6 from J, leaving 1 base between them.

Notes on this clonotype: This may be a read error, as it is one base from a much larger clone. This chain links TRBV10-3 with TRBJ1-1; D is perhaps TRBD1 (5 bases). Trimming removed 11 bases at V and 4 bases at J, with 26 bases between. Germline values: CDR1 ENHRY, CDR2 SYGVKD. The CDR3 extends over 16 amino acids. This CDR3 reads CAGSERDAILGTEAFF. In nucleotides, the CDR3 is TGTGCCGGCAGTGAACGGGACGCCATTCTGGGCACTGAAGCTTTCTTT.

This clonotype has a handful of counts. The CDR3 DNA follows: TGCAGCGTTGATAGGGGCGACGGCACTGAAGCTTTCTTT. Protein product: CSVDRGDGTEAFF. The gene calls are TRBV29-1 and TRBJ1-1, with TRBD1 as a possible D gene (5 bases). Trimming stripped 3 bases from V and 4 bases from J, with 12 bases between. This CDR3 comprises 13 residues. Germline CDR1 is SQVTM and CDR2 is ANQGSEA.

The V and J genes are TRBV7-3 and TRBJ1-3; no reliable D call. With 5 bases removed from V and 2 bases from J, the gap between germline ends came to 10 bases. This CDR3 comprises 14 residues. Germline loops: CDR1 SGHTA, CDR2 FQGTGA. CDR3 DNA sequence: TGTGCCAGCAGCCTTCTGGAGGCTGGAAACACCATATATTTT. Translation gives CASSLLEAGNTIYF.

The chain links TRBV2 to TRBJ1-4, with TRBD1 as a possible D gene (5 bases). Germline CDR1 and CDR2: SNHLY and FYNNEI. Between the trimmed V and J ends, which lost 6 bases and 2 bases, there was a span of 13 bases. This CDR3 region has 15 residues. This chain's CDR3 is CASRFLRQTNEKLFF. CDR3 DNA: TGTGCCAGCAGATTTCTGAGACAGACTAATGAAAAACTGTTTTTT.

The chain carries TRBV5-1 and TRBJ2-7, with D possibly being TRBD1 (5 bases). This CDR3 has 16 amino acids. V was trimmed by 0 bases and J by 2 bases, leaving 15 bases between them. Germline loops: CDR1 SGHRS, CDR2 YFSETQ. The CDR3 DNA sequence: TGCGCCAGCAGCTTGGGGTGGTGGGGCGGTACCTACGAGCAGTACTTC. Its protein is CASSLGWWGGTYEQYF.

This clonotype was seen at least ten times. The chain employs TRBV2 and TRBJ1-2; TRBD1 agrees at 9 bases. This CDR3 region has 15 residues. Germline V gene data show CDR1 as SNHLY and CDR2 as FYNNEI. The junction had 7 bases not matched to a gene; V was cut back by 4 bases and J by 4 bases. The chain's CDR3 is CASSGGQGLAYGYTF. CDR3 nucleotides: TGTGCCAGCAGTGGGGGACAGGGCTTGGCCTATGGCTACACCTTC.

The V and J genes are TRBV24-1 and TRBJ2-1; 8 bases line up with TRBD2. CDR3 length: 15 residues. With V trimmed by 1 base and J by 9 bases, 7 bases remained unmatched. Looked up from germline, CDR1 is KGHDR and CDR2 is SFDVKD. In nucleotides, the CDR3 is TGTGCCACCAGTGATTTAGCTAGCGGGTTGAGTGAGCAGTTCTTC. Translating it yields CATSDLASGLSEQFF.

The chain recombines TRBV20-1 with TRBJ2-3; 8 positions agree with TRBD1. Germline loops: CDR1 DFQATT, CDR2 SNEGSKA (reference sequence). With V trimmed by 3 bases and J by 3 bases, 8 bases remained unmatched. This CDR3 has 15 residues. The CDR3 region is CSARRQGRLTDTQYF. The CDR3 DNA reads TGCAGTGCTAGGCGACAGGGGAGGTTAACAGATACGCAGTATTTT.

V and J are TRBV30 and TRBJ2-1, with 11 bases aligning to TRBD2. CDR3 size: 15 residues. V lost 4 bases and J lost 5; bases outside the gene matches: 7. Germline CDR1 is GTSNPN and CDR2 is SVGIG (reference sequence). The CDR3 loop reads CAWIRGTSGNNEQFF. For the CDR3, the DNA is TGTGCCTGGATCCGAGGGACTAGCGGAAACAATGAGCAGTTCTTC.

The sample holds a few counts of this clonotype. At one boundary the junction diverges from the germline segment, which might be a read error. V and J are TRBV24-1 and TRBJ1-2, with 7 bases aligning to TRBD1. The length of the CDR3 is 16 residues. Germline CDR1 reads KGHDR; CDR2 reads SFDVKD. Here the CDR3 DNA reads TGTGCCAGCAGTTTAGAGGGGGCAGGGACAGCCGGTGGCTACACCTTC. Translated, it gives CASSLEGAGTAGGYTF.

This clonotype was seen only a few times. This chain links TRBV25-1 with TRBJ1-1, with D tentatively TRBD1 (6 bases). Germline CDR1 reads MGHDK; CDR2 reads SYGVNS. The germline V and J ends were trimmed by 6 bases and 8 bases, with 22 bases remaining between them. The CDR3 consists of 15 residues. This chain's CDR3 is CASSITNGQPNEAFF. DNA of the CDR3: TGTGCCAGCAGCATAACAAACGGACAGCCGAACGAAGCTTTCTTT.